The 2 T cell receptor beta chains below were found in one sample sequenced in a study of human T cells and chemical hapten exposure (dated by TCRdb to about 2021). The time point tag for this specimen amounts to: pre-sensitization, week 0. This sample's treatment or condition label indicates: therapeutic diphenylcyclopropenone sensitization with weekly scalp DPC. The library was obtained by RACE. Sequencing was performed on a NextSeq 500. The raw public reads went through TCRdb reprocessing: fastp at Q25, MiXCR clone calling, in-frame beta chains kept. Merged by CDR3 protein, the rows form single entries marked with the most common genes and DNA. In all, the sample holds 35,000 to 40,000 distinct CDR3 sequences, and roughly a tenth of those were seen once. The biggest ten clones account for about 5.9% of the sample. The sequencing here drew on whole blood, taken in connection with sensitization to the hapten diphenylcyclopropenone (DPC). These receptors all come from a man aged 25 to 40 with alopecia areata. Some clones in this sample may be carry-over from other donors' samples.

This clonotype has a handful of counts. The V and J genes are TRBV3-1 and TRBJ2-5; a possible D gene is TRBD2 (6 bases). Germline V gives CDR1 LGHDT, CDR2 YNNKEL (reference sequence). V lost 1 base and J 5 bases, leaving 14 bases between the germline ends. CDR3 length equals 15 residues. The CDR3 bases are TGTGCCAGCAGCCAAGTTTGGGGGGTTAGTGAGACCCAGTACTTC. It specifies CASSQVWGVSETQYF.

This clonotype was detected many times. The chain couples TRBV18 to TRBJ2-5; D is undetermined. CDR1 and CDR2 (germline): KGHSH, LQKENI. The V end lost 3 bases, the J end lost 2 bases, and 4 bases lay between the germline ends. CDR3 length: 12 amino acids. The CDR3 region has the DNA TGTGCCAGCTCACCGTTGCAAGAGACCCAGTACTTC. Amino acid sequence: CASSPLQETQYF.